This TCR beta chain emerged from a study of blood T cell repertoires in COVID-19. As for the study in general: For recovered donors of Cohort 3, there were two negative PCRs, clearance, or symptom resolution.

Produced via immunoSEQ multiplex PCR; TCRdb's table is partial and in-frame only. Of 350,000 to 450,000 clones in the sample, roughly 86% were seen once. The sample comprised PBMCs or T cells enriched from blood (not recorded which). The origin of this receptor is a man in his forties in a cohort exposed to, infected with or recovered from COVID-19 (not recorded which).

The CDR3 nucleotides are TGCGCCAGCAGCTTTCTCGGACAGGGATACGAGCAGTACTTC. It specifies CASSFLGQGYEQYF. V usage is TRBV5-1 and J usage is TRBJ2-7, with 8 bases aligning to TRBD1. J gave up 4 bases and V 2 bases, and 5 bases lay outside the gene matches. Germline V gene lookup returns CDR1 SGHRS and CDR2 YFSETQ. The CDR3 has 14 residues.